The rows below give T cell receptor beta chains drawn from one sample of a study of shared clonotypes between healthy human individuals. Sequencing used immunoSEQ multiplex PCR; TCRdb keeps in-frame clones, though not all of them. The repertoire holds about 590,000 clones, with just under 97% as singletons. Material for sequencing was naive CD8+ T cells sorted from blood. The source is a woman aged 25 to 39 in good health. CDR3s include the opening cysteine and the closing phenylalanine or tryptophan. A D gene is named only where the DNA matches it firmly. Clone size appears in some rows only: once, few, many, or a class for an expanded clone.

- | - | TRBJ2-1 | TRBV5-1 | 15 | CASRWGDGSYNEQFF | TGCGCCAGCAGGTGGGGGGATGGTTCCTACAATGAGCAGTTCTTC
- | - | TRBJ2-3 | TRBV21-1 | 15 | CASSKEPGGTDTQYF | TGTGCCAGCAGCAAAGAGCCGGGGGGGACAGATACGCAGTATTTT
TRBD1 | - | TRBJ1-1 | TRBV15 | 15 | CATSTETGQNTEAFF | TGTGCCACCAGCACCGAGACAGGGCAGAACACTGAAGCTTTCTTT
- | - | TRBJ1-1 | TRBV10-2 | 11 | CASRIGTEAFF | TGCGCCAGCAGGATAGGTACTGAAGCTTTCTTT
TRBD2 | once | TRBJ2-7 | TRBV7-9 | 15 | CASSLGREGRYEQYF | TGTGCCAGCAGCTTAGGGCGGGAGGGCCGCTACGAGCAGTACTTC
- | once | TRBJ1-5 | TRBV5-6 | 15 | CASSLAGFGNQPQHF | TGTGCCAGCAGCTTGGCCGGGTTCGGCAATCAGCCCCAGCATTTT
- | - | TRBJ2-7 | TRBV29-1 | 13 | CSVVGLGGDEQYF | TGCAGCGTTGTTGGTCTAGGGGGGGACGAGCAGTACTTC
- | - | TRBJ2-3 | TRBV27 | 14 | CATQQLFSTDTQYF | TGTGCCACACAACAGCTTTTTAGCACAGATACGCAGTATTTT
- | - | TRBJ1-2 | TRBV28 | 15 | CASSYMTIANAGYTF | TGTGCCAGCAGTTATATGACAATCGCCAATGCTGGCTACACCTTC
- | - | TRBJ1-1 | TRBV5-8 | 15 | CASSLRLALYTEAFF | TGTGCCAGCAGCTTGCGTCTTGCACTCTACACTGAAGCTTTCTTT